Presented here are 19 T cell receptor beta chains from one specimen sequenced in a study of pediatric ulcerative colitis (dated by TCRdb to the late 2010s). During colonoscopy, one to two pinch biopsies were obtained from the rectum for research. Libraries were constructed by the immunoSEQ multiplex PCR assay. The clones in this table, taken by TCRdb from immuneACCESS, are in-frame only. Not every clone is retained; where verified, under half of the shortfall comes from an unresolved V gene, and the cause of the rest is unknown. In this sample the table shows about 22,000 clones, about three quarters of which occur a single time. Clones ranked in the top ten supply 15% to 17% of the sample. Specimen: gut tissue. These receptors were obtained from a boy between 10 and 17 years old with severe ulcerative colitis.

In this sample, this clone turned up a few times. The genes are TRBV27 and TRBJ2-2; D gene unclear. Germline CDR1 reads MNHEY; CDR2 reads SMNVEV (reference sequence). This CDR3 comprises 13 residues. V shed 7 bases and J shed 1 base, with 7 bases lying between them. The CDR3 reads CASKGVNTGELFF. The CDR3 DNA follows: TGTGCCAGCAAGGGCGTGAACACCGGGGAGCTGTTTTTT.

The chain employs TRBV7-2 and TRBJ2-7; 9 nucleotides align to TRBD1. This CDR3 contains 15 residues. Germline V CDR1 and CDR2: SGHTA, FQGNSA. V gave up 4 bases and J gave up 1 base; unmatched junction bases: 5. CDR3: CASSWGQGISYEQYF. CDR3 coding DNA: TGTGCCAGCAGCTGGGGACAGGGAATTTCCTACGAGCAGTACTTC. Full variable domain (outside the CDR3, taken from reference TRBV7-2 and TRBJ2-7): GAGVSQSPSNKVTEKGKDVELRCDPISGHTALYWYRQSLGQGLEFLIYFQGNSAPDKSGLPSDRFSAERTGGSVSTLTIQRTQQEDSAVYLCASSWGQGISYEQYFGPGTRLTVT.

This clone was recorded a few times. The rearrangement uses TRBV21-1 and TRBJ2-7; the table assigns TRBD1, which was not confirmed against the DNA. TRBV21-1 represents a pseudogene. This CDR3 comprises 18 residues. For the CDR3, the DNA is TGTGCCAGCAGCGGCCCGAAGCTCCAGGACAGTGCATGCTACGAGCAGTACTTC. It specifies CASSGPKLQDSACYEQYF.

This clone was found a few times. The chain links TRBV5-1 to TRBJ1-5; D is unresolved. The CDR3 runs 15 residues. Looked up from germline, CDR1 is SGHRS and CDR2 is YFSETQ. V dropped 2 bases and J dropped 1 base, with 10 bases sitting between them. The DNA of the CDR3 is TGCGCCAGCAGCTTCGGGTTTGCGAGCAATCAGCCCCAGCATTTT. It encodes CASSFGFASNQPQHF.

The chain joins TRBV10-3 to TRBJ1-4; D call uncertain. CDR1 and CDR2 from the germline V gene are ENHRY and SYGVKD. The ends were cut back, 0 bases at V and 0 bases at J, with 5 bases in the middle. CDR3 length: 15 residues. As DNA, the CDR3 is TGTGCCATCAGTGAGTCGACGGCAACTAATGAAAAACTGTTTTTT. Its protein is CAISESTATNEKLFF.

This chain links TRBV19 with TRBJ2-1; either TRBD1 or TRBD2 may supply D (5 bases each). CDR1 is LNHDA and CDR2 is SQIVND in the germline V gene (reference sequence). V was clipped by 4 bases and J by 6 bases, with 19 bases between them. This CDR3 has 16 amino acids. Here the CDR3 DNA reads TGTGCCAGTAGTAGGGGGACCGTCGGCGCGGGCAATGAGCAGTTCTTC. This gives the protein CASSRGTVGAGNEQFF.

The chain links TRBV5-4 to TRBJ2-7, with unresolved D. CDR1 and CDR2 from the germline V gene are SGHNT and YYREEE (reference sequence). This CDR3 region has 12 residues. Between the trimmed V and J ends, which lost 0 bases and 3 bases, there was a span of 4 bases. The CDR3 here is CASSLGGYEQYF. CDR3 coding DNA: TGTGCCAGCAGCTTGGGAGGCTACGAGCAGTACTTC.

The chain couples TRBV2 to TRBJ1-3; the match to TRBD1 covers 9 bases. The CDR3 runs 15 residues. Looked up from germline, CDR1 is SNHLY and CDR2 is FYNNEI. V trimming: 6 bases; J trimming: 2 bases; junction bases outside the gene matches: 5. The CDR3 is CASSEQGAPGNTIYF. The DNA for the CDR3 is TGTGCCAGCAGCGAACAGGGGGCGCCTGGAAACACCATATATTTT.

The DNA for the CDR3 is TGTGCCAGCAAAAAGACAGGGGGTCGGTATGGCTACACCTTC. Its translation is CASKKTGGRYGYTF. The rearrangement joins TRBV2 to TRBJ1-2; 9 bases are shared with TRBD1. The germline gives CDR1 SNHLY, CDR2 FYNNEI. This CDR3 contains 14 residues. V lost 7 bases and J lost 5; bases outside the gene matches: 8.

The CDR3 reads CASSYTGNEKLFF. In nucleotides, the CDR3 is TGTGCCAGCAGTTACACAGGGAATGAAAAACTGTTTTTT. V gene TRBV6-5 combines with J gene TRBJ1-4; D perhaps matches TRBD1 (6 bases). CDR1 is MNHEY, CDR2 SVGAGI, per germline. CDR3 length: 13 amino acids. V lost 2 bases and J 5 bases, leaving 6 bases between the germline ends.

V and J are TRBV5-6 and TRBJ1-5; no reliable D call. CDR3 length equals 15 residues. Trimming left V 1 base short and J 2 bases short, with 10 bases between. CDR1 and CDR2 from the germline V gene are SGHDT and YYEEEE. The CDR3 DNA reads TGTGCCAGCAGCTTGCGTTTCGGGGGCAATCAGCCCCAGCATTTT. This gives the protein CASSLRFGGNQPQHF.

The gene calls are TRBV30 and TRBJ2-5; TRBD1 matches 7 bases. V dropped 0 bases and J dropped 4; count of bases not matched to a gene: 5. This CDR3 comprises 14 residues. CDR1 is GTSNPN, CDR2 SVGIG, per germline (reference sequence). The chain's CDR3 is CAWSVPRQGETQYF. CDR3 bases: TGTGCCTGGAGTGTACCTCGACAGGGAGAGACCCAGTACTTC.

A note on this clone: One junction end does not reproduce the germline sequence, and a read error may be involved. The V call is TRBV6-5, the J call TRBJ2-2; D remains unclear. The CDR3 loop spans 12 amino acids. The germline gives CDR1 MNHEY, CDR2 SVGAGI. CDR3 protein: CASSYLSGELFF. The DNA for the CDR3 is TGTGCCAGCAGCTACTTGTCCGGGGAGCTGTTTTTT.

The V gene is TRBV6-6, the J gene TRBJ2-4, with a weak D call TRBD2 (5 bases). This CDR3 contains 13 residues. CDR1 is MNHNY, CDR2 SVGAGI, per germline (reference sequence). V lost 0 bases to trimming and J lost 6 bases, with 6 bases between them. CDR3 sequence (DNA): TGTGCCAGCAGTTACTCCCGGGGAAACATTCAGTACTTC. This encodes CASSYSRGNIQYF.

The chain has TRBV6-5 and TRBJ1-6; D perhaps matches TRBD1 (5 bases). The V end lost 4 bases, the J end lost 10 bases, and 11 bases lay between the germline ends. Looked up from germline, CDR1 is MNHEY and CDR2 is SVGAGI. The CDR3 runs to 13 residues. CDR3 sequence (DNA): TGTGCCAGCAGTTCAGGGCTCAGGTCACCCCTCCACTTT. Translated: CASSSGLRSPLHF.

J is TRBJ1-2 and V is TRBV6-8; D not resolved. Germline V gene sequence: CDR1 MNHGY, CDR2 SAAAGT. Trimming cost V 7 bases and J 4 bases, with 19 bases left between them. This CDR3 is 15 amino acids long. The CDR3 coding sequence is TGTGCCAGCACCAACGACGCCCGCATTACCTATGGCTACACCTTC. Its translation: CASTNDARITYGYTF.

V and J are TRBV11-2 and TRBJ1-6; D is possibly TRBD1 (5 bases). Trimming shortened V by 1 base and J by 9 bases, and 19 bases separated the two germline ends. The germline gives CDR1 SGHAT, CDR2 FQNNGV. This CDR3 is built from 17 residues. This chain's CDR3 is CASSLVEGSNYGSPLHF. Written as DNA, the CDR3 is TGTGCCAGCAGCTTAGTTGAGGGGAGTAACTATGGTTCACCCCTCCACTTT.

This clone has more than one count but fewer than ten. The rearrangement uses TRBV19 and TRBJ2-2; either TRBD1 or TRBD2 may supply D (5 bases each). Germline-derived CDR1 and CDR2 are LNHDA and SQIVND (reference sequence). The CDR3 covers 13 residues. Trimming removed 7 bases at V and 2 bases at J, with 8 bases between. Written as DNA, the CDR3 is TGTGCCAGTATTGGGGGAAACACCGGGGAGCTGTTTTTT. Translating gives CASIGGNTGELFF.

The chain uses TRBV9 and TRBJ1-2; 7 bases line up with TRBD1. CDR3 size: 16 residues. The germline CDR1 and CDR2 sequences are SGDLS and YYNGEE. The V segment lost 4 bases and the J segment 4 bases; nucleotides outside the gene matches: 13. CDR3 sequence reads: CASSFLGGGASYGYTF. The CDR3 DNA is TGTGCCAGCAGCTTCCTGGGAGGGGGCGCATCCTATGGCTACACCTTC.